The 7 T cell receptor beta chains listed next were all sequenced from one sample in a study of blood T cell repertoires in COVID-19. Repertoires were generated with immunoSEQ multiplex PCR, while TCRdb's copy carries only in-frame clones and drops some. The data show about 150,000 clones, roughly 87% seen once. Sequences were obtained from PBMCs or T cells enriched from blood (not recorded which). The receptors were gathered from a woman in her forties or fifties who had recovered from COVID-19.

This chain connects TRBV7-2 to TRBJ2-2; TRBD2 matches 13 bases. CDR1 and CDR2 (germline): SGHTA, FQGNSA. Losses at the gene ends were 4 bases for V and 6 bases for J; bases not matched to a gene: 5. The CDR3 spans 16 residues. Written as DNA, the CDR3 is TGTGCCAGCAGCTCTGGGACTAGCGGGACGGCCGGGGAGCTGTTTTTT. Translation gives CASSSGTSGTAGELFF.

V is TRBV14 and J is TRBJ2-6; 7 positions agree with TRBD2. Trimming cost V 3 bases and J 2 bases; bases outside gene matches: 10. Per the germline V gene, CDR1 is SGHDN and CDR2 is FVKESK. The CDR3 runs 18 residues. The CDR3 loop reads CASSQAPSRGAGANVLTF. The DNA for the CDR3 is TGTGCCAGCAGCCAGGCGCCTTCCCGGGGGGCTGGGGCCAACGTCCTGACTTTC.

In DNA, the CDR3 is TGTGCACGTCAACAGGGGAACTATGGCTACACCTTC. Protein sequence: CARQQGNYGYTF. The chain combines TRBV30 with TRBJ1-2; 7 bases are shared with TRBD1. This CDR3 comprises 12 residues. Germline CDR1 reads GTSNPN; CDR2 reads SVGIG (reference sequence).

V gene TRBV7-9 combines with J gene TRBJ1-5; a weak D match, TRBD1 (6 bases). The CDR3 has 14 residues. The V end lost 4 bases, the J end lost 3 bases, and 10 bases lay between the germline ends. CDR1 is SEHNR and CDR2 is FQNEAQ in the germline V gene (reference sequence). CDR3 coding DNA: TGTGCCAGCAGCTCGGGACAACCCAATCAGCCCCAGCATTTT. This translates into CASSSGQPNQPQHF.

The CDR3 region is CASTLTTNTGELFF. CDR3 coding DNA: TGTGCCAGCACGCTAACTACTAACACCGGGGAGCTGTTTTTT. This sequence joins TRBV2 and TRBJ2-2; D is unclear. The CDR3 is made up of 14 amino acids. Per germline, CDR1 SNHLY and CDR2 FYNNEI. Trimming shortened V by 7 bases and J by 2 bases, and 11 bases separated the two germline ends. The full variable domain, with the rest looked up from reference TRBV2 and TRBJ2-2, is EPEVTQTPSHQVTQMGQEVILRCVPISNHLYFYWYRQILGQKVEFLVSFYNNEISEKSEIFDDQFSVERPDGSNFTLKIRSTKLEDSAMYFCASTLTTNTGELFFGEGSRLTVL.

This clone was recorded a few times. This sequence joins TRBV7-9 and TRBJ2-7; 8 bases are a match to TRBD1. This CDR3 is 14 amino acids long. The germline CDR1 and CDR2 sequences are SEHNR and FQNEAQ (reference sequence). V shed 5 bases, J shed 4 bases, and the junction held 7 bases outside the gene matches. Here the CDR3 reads CASSPTGDNYEQYF. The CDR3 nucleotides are TGTGCCAGCAGCCCGACAGGGGATAATTACGAGCAGTACTTC.

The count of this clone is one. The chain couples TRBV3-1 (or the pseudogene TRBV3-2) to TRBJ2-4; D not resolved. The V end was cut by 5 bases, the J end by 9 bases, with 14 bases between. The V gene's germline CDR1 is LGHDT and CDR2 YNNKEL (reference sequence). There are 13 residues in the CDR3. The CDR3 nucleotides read TGTGCCAGCAGCGGTTTGTTGCCAGGCATTCAGTACTTC. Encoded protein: CASSGLLPGIQYF.